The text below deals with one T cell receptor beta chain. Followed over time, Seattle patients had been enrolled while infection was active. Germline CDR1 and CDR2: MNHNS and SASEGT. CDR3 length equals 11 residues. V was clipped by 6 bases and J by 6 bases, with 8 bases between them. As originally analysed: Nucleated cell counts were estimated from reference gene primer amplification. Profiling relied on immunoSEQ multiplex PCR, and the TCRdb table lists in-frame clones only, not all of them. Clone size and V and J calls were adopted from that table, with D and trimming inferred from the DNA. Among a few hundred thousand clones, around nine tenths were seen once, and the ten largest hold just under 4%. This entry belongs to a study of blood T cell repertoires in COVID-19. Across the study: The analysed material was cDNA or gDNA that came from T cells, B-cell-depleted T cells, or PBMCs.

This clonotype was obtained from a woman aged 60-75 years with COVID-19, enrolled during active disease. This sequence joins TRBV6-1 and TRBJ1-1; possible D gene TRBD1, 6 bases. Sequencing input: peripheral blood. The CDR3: CASRQGSEAFF. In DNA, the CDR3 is TGTGCCAGCAGACAGGGTTCTGAAGCTTTCTTT.